This T cell receptor (beta chain) was identified during a study of cytomegalovirus exposure and HLA in healthy donors. Turning to the study itself: Previous work identified 120 million or so unique TCR beta sequences from about 179 million T cells. Study-wide results and limits: Investigators reported around 150 TCR beta chains as tied to cytomegalovirus.

Each donor's status was that of a healthy bone marrow donor. This CDR3 is built from 16 residues. The V gene end was trimmed by 1 base and the J gene end by 4 bases; junction bases not matched to a gene: 9. Per germline, CDR1 SGHTA and CDR2 FQGNSA. This clone has a handful of counts. What it binds is unknown. Researchers ran the PCR with 60 Vbeta and 13 Jbeta primers. The assay was immunoSEQ multiplex PCR, and TCRdb's table has in-frame clones only and misses some. The sample holds under 200,000 clones, around 77% seen once. The origin of this receptor is a female donor in good health and CMV-seronegative. Sequenced material: PBMCs. The genes are TRBV7-2 and TRBJ1-1, with 7 bases lining up with TRBD1. The CDR3 reads CASSLVGLGGGTEAFF. CDR3 sequence (DNA): TGTGCCAGCAGCTTAGTTGGTCTAGGGGGCGGCACTGAAGCTTTCTTT.